The sequence of this T cell receptor (beta chain) was determined in a study of beta chain features in type 1 diabetes. Study-level findings and limits: Significant though moderate, a shortening of TCRB CDR3s appeared in all four CD4+ subsets of Type 1 diabetes patients.

Expressed TCRB transcripts were sequenced, since all the RNA that had been isolated was reverse transcribed. Sequencing used immunoSEQ multiplex PCR; TCRdb keeps in-frame clones, though not all of them. The sample gives about 40,000 clones, roughly 49% of which show up once; 0.6% to 0.9% is in the top ten. With regard to this clone: Its target is unknown.

The trim removed 5 bases at V and 4 bases at J, leaving 4 bases unmatched. The CDR3 is made up of 14 amino acids. CDR1 MNHEY and CDR2 SMNVEV come from the germline V gene (reference sequence). The clonotype originates from a woman under 30 in good health. Sequenced sample: central memory CD4+ T cells from blood. This sequence joins TRBV27 and TRBJ1-2; 10 nucleotides align to TRBD1. CDR3 in amino acids: CASSVGQGGYGYTF. CDR3 DNA: TGTGCCAGCAGTGTCGGACAGGGGGGCTATGGCTACACCTTC.